The entry below gives a single T cell receptor beta chain sequence along with its context. The CDR3 extends over 13 amino acids. Germline CDR1 and CDR2: LNHNV and YYDKDF (reference sequence). Trimming pared 1 base from V and 5 bases from J, leaving 9 bases between. The sample comes from a study of cytomegalovirus exposure and HLA in healthy donors. Method: immunoSEQ multiplex PCR; TCRdb's copy keeps in-frame clones and lacks some. The sample has about 280,000 clones, roughly 88% seen once. This receptor was taken from a woman aged 18-29 years in good health and CMV-seronegative. Sequencing was performed on PBMCs. V is TRBV15 and J is TRBJ2-7; unclear D gene. CDR3 residues: CATSRGLPHEQYF. CDR3 bases: TGTGCCACCAGCAGAGGCCTACCCCACGAGCAGTACTTC.